This T cell receptor (beta chain) was obtained from a study of blood T cell repertoires in COVID-19. Per the study methods: Researchers report that nucleated cell counts were estimated from reference gene primer amplification. Produced via immunoSEQ multiplex PCR; TCRdb's table is partial and in-frame only. That table supplies the V and J calls and clone size; D and trimming were determined from the DNA. This sample has over 130,000 clones, with around four fifths found just once. V lost 4 bases to trimming and J lost 6 bases; unmatched junction nucleotides: 5. The CDR3 has 14 amino acids. Germline V lookup: CDR1 MNHEY, CDR2 SMNVEV (reference sequence).

The sequenced material came from PBMCs or T cells enriched from blood (not recorded which). The TCR was taken from a woman in her 50s with acute COVID-19. The rearrangement joins TRBV27 to TRBJ2-2; TRBD2 aligns across 7 bases. The CDR3 spells CASSWGRDAGELFF. DNA for the CDR3: TGTGCCAGCAGTTGGGGGAGGGATGCCGGGGAGCTGTTTTTT.